This T cell receptor (beta chain) was sequenced in a study of graft-versus-host responses after intestinal transplantation. Some clones are missing from TCRdb's copy, which holds only in-frame ones; the method was immunoSEQ multiplex PCR. Of fewer than 25,000 clones in the sample, about 45% were seen once. Co-plated with approximately 200,000 CFSE-labeled responder cells were approximately 200,000 irradiated, violet-dye-labeled stimulator cells. V shed 5 bases and J shed 4 bases, with 6 bases lying between them. CDR3 length: 11 residues. Per germline, CDR1 LNHDA and CDR2 SQIVND (reference sequence). The chain joins TRBV19 to TRBJ2-7; no clear D. This sequence was found in a human patient who was an organ donor for intestinal transplantation. The sample consisted of alloreactive CD8+ T cells from a mixed lymphocyte reaction culture, taken before transplantation. Subset indicated: CFSE-low proliferating T cells sorted from roughly 6-day pre-transplant mixed lymphocyte reaction (GvH or HvG direction). The chain's CDR3 is CASSEGYEQYF. The CDR3 nucleotides are TGTGCCAGTAGTGAAGGGTACGAGCAGTACTTC.